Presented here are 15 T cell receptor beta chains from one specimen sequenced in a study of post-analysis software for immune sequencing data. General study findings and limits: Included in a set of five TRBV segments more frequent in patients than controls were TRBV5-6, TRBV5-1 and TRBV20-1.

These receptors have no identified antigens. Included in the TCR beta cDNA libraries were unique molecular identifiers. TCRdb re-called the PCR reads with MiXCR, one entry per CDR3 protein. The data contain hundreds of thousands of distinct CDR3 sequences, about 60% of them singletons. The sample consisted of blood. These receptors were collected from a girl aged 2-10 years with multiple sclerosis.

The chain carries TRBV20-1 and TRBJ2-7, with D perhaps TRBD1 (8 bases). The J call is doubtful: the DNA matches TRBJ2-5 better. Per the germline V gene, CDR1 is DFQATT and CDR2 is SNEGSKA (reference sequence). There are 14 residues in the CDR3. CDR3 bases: TGCAGTGCTGGCGACAGGGGAGGGCATGAGACCCAGTACTTC. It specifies CSAGDRGGHETQYF.

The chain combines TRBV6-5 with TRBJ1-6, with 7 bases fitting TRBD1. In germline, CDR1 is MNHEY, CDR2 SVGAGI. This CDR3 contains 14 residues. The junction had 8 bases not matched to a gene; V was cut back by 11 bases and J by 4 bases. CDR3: CARTKTGYNSPLHF. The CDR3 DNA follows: TGTGCCCGCACCAAGACAGGGTATAATTCACCCCTCCACTTT.

CDR3 nucleotides: TGTGCCAGCAGCCCAGGACTAGCGGGAGTGGGAGATACGCAGTATTTT. It codes for CASSPGLAGVGDTQYF. The rearrangement uses TRBV7-6 and TRBJ2-3; 13 nucleotides line up with TRBD2. The junction had 7 bases not matched to a gene; V was cut back by 5 bases and J by 5 bases. This CDR3 contains 16 residues. The germline gives CDR1 SGHVS, CDR2 FNYEAQ. Supplemented by reference TRBV7-6 and TRBJ2-3, the full variable domain reads GAGVSQSPRYKVTKRGQDVALRCDPISGHVSLYWYRQALGQGPEFLTYFNYEAQQDKSGLPNDRFSAERPEGSISTLTIQRTEQRDSAMYRCASSPGLAGVGDTQYFGPGTRLTVL.

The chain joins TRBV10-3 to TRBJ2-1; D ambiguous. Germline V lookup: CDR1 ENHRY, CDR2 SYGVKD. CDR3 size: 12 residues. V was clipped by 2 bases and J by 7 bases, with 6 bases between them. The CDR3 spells CAISEVGNEQFF. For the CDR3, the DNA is TGTGCCATCAGTGAGGTCGGGAATGAGCAGTTCTTC.

DNA for the CDR3: TGTGCCAGCGCGGATTACGCCTACGAGCAGTACTTC. As protein: CASADYAYEQYF. The V and J genes are TRBV6-6 and TRBJ2-4, with no clear D. The better agreement between TRBJ2-7 and the DNA end casts doubt on the J call. Germline V gives CDR1 MNHNY, CDR2 SVGAGI (reference sequence). The CDR3 is made up of 12 amino acids.

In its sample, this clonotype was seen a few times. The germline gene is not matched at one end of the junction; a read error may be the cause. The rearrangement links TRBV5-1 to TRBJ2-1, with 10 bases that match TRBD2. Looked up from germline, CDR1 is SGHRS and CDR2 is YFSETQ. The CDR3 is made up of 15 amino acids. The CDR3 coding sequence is TGCGCCGGCAGCTCCCTAGCGGGAGCGGACTACCAGCAGTTCTTC. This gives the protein CAGSSLAGADYQQFF.

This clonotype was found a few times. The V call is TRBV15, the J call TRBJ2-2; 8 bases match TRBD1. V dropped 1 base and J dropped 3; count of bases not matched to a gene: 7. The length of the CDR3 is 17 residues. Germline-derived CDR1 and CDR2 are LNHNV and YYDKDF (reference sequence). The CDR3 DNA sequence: TGTGCCACCAGCAGAGTTGGGACAGGTCCGGACACCGGGGAGCTGTTTTTT. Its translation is CATSRVGTGPDTGELFF.

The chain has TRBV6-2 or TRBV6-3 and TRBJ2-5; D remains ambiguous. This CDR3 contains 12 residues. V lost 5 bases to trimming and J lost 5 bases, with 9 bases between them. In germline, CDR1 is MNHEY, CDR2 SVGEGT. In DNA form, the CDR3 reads TGTGCCAGCAGTACTCCAGCGGAGACCCAGTACTTC. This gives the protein CASSTPAETQYF.

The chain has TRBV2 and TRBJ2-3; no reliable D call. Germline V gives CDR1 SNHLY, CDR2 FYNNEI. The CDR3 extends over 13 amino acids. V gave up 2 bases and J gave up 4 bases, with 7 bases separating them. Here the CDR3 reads CASSENYPDTQYF. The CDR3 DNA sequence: TGTGCCAGCAGTGAAAACTACCCAGATACGCAGTATTTT.

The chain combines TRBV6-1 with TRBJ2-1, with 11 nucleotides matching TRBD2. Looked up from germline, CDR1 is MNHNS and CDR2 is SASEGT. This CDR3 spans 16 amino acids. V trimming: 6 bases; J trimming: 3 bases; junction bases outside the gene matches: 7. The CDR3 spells CASSARLAGYYNEQFF. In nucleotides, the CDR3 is TGTGCCAGCAGCGCAAGACTAGCGGGATACTACAATGAGCAGTTCTTC.

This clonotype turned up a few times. The CDR3 sequence: CASIWTSGSPDNEQFF. As DNA, the CDR3 is TGTGCCAGCATCTGGACTAGCGGGAGTCCCGACAATGAGCAGTTCTTC. The chain carries TRBV12-3 or TRBV12-4 and TRBJ2-1; 13 bases are shared with TRBD2. The CDR3 sequence is 16 residues long. With 7 bases clipped from V and 5 bases from J, the junction kept 8 bases outside the gene matches.

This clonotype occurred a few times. The CDR3 loop is CSARPRGGPLGTQFF. In DNA form, the CDR3 reads TGCAGTGCTAGACCTCGCGGGGGGCCCCTAGGGACCCAGTTCTTC. This chain connects TRBV20-1 to TRBJ2-1; 8 bases fit TRBD2. Germline lookup yields CDR1 DFQATT and CDR2 SNEGSKA (reference sequence). J gave up 13 bases and V 2 bases, and 16 bases lay outside the gene matches. The CDR3 loop spans 15 amino acids.

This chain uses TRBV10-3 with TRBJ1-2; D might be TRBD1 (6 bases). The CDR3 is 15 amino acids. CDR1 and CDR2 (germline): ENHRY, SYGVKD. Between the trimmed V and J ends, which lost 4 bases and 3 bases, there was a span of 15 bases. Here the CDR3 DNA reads TGTGCCATCAGTGGAGGGGGGGACTCGTACTATGGCTACACCTTC. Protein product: CAISGGGDSYYGYTF.

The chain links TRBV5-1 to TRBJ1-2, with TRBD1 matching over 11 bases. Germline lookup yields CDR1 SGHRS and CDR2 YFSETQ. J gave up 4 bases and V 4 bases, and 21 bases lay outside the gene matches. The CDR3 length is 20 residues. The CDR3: CASSLGVRRDRGISSYGYTF. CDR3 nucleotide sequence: TGCGCCAGCAGCCTAGGTGTGAGGCGGGACAGGGGGATCTCCAGCTATGGCTACACCTTC.

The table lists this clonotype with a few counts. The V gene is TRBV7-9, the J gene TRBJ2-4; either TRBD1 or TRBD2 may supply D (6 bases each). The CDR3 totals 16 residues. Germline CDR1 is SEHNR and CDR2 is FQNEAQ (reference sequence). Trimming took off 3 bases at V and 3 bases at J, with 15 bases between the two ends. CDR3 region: CASSFWGADSKNIQYF. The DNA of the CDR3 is TGTGCCAGCAGCTTTTGGGGGGCCGACAGCAAAAACATTCAGTACTTC.